The rows below give T cell receptor beta chains drawn from one sample of a study of molecular identifiers for immune sequencing clone quantification. TCRdb analysed the PCR reads with MiXCR anew, one entry per CDR3 protein. This table holds some 320,000 distinct CDR3 sequences, over 20% found once. The sequenced sample consisted of naive CD8+ T cells from blood, with Jurkat cell RNA spiked in. These receptors all come from a human donor in good health. Some libraries in this study had Jurkat cell RNA spiked in. Both conserved end residues are part of each CDR3. D genes are given only for firm matches. Expanded clones are given a class, and other clones once, few, many or no size at all.

abundance,j_gene,v_gene,d_gene,CDR3aa,CDR3nt
many,TRBJ2-7,TRBV7-9,.,CASSPGDSLYEQYF,TGTGCCAGCAGCCCGGGGGACTCCTTATACGAGCAGTACTTC
many,TRBJ2-3,TRBV29-1,.,CSVDNRDPGTDTQYF,TGCAGCGTTGACAACCGGGATCCCGGCACAGATACGCAGTATTTT
many,TRBJ2-5,TRBV6-6,.,CASSLTSGPQETQYF,TGTGCCAGCAGTCTCACTTCAGGCCCCCAAGAGACCCAGTACTTC
few,TRBJ1-2,TRBV30,TRBD1,CAWDRDNYGYTF,TGTGCCTGGGACAGGGATAACTATGGCTACACCTTC
few,TRBJ2-7,TRBV20-1,TRBD1,CSAREGQGFSYEQYF,TGCAGTGCTAGAGAGGGACAGGGGTTTTCGTACGAGCAGTACTTC
.,TRBJ2-1,TRBV7-9,.,CASGSGTLSNEQFF,TGTGCCAGCGGGTCCGGGACTCTGTCCAATGAGCAGTTCTTC
.,TRBJ2-7,TRBV5-1,.,CASSRGAGDEQYF,TGCGCCAGCAGCCGGGGGGCAGGGGACGAGCAGTACTTC
many,TRBJ2-7,TRBV12-3/TRBV12-4,.,CASSLARTDEQYF,TGTGCCAGCAGTCTAGCCCGGACAGACGAGCAGTACTTC
many,TRBJ2-5,TRBV7-9,.,CASSLVQVKETQYF,TGTGCCAGCAGCTTAGTGCAGGTGAAAGAGACCCAGTACTTC
many,TRBJ1-2,TRBV6-2/TRBV6-3,.,CASSYVRKNYGYTF,TGTGCCAGCAGTTACGTCCGGAAGAACTATGGCTACACCTTC
many,TRBJ1-1,TRBV5-1,.,CASSLASVNTEAFF,TGCGCCAGCAGCTTGGCGTCCGTGAACACTGAAGCTTTCTTT
many,TRBJ1-5,TRBV7-9,TRBD1,CASSLAGQGIQPQHF,TGTGCCAGCAGCTTAGCGGGACAGGGGATCCAGCCCCAGCATTTT
many,TRBJ2-2,TRBV4-1,.,CASSQGTARAGELFF,TGCGCCAGCAGCCAAGGGACAGCCCGGGCCGGGGAGCTGTTTTTT
many,TRBJ2-3,TRBV28,TRBD2,CASSFPSSGRASDTQYF,TGTGCCAGCAGTTTCCCCTCTAGCGGGAGGGCCTCGGATACGCAGTATTTT
.,TRBJ2-3,TRBV13,.,CASSRDAGATDTQYF,TGCGCCAGCAGCCGAGACGCAGGTGCCACAGATACGCAGTATTTT
.,TRBJ2-3,TRBV19,.,CASSMRGSRTDTQYF,TGTGCCAGTAGTATGCGAGGGTCCCGCACAGATACGCAGTATTTT
few,TRBJ2-5,TRBV28,.,CASRTRKHDREGETQYF,TGTGCCAGCCGAACAAGAAAACACGACAGGGAGGGCGAGACCCAGTACTTC
many,TRBJ2-7,TRBV25-1,TRBD1,CASSDRGQGAYEQYF,TGTGCCAGCAGTGATCGGGGCCAGGGGGCGTACGAGCAGTACTTC
many,TRBJ2-1,TRBV5-1,.,CASSPAQGGLVNEQFF,TGCGCCAGCAGCCCCGCACAGGGAGGACTAGTTAATGAGCAGTTCTTC
.,TRBJ2-7,TRBV6-5,.,CASSYVEASVSYEQYF,TGTGCCAGCAGTTACGTCGAGGCTAGCGTCTCCTACGAGCAGTACTTC
.,TRBJ2-3,TRBV20-1,.,CSALQEDTQYF,TGCAGTGCGCTACAGGAAGATACGCAGTATTTT
.,TRBJ2-4,TRBV14,.,CASSQKGLAKNIQYF,TGTGCCAGCAGCCAAAAGGGGCTAGCCAAAAACATTCAGTACTTC
many,TRBJ2-5,TRBV7-9,.,CASSLGQDSYQETQYF,TGTGCCAGCAGCTTAGGTCAAGACTCGTACCAAGAGACCCAGTACTTC
.,TRBJ2-3,TRBV12-3/TRBV12-4,.,CASSLEQHTQNF,TGTGCCAGCAGTTTAGAACAGCATACGCAGAATTTT
many,TRBJ1-1,TRBV12-3/TRBV12-4,TRBD1,CASSLTWTGNTEAFF,TGTGCCAGCAGTCTGACTTGGACAGGGAACACTGAAGCTTTCTTT
many,TRBJ2-1,TRBV19,.,CASKDFAYNEQFF,TGTGCCAGCAAGGACTTTGCCTACAATGAGCAGTTCTTC